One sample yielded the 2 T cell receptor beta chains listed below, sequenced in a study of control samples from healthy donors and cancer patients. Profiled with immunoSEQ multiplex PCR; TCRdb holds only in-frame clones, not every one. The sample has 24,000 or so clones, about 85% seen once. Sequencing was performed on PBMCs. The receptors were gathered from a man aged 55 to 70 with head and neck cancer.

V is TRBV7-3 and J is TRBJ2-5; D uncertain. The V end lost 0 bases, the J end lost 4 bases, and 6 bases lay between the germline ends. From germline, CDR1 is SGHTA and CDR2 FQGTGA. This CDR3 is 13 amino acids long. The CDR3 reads CASSLTSAETQYF. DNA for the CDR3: TGTGCCAGCAGCTTAACATCAGCAGAGACCCAGTACTTC.

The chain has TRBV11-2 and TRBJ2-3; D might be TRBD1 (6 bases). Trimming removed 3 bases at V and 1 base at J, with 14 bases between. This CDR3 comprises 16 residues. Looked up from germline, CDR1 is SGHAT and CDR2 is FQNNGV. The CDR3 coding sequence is TGTGCCAGCAGCTTTTTACAGGGACGAGGCACAGATACGCAGTATTTT. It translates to CASSFLQGRGTDTQYF.